This T cell receptor (beta chain) originates from a study of tumor-infiltrating T cells and Merkel cell polyomavirus (dated by TCRdb to between 2016 and 2019). At the level of the whole study: In Merkel cell carcinoma patients, the study investigated CD8+ T cells specific for the Merkel cell polyomavirus KLL epitope. TRB sequencing covered KLL-tetramer-sorted cells from blood or tumor-infiltrating lymphocytes in 15 or so samples, plus 12 matched whole-tumor samples. The therapies patients received were varied and non-standardized, including chemotherapy, radiation and immunotherapies. Across the study, one tumor sample was a frozen nodal tumor digest and one was a flash-frozen core biopsy of a metastasis. Patients came in at different disease stages and had a median follow-up of approximately 2.5 years, ranging from roughly 1.1 to 6.0 years. The majority of whole-tumor samples consisted of roughly 23-micron curls cut from formalin-fixed, paraffin-embedded tissue blocks.

CDR1 and CDR2 were assigned from the germline V gene as SGHAT and FQNNGV. Relative to germline, V is missing 1 base and J is missing 4 bases, with 8 bases of the junction outside any gene match. The CDR3 numbers 17 residues from cysteine through phenylalanine. CDR3 DNA only is kept here, 51 bases in frame from base 1. Receptors were amplified or captured by the immunoSEQ multiplex PCR assay. Genomic DNA extraction, TRB sequencing and normalization were performed by Adaptive Biotechnologies (Seattle, WA). In the authors' own workflow: Clonality was computed as one minus Shannon entropy of productive TRB sequences normalized by log2 of unique productive sequences. To identify KLL-specific clonotypes in tumors, TCRbeta CDR3 amino acid sequences were matched against the sequences from the tetramer-sorted sample of each patient. In its TCRdb copy, this immuneACCESS table keeps in-frame sequences only and misses some clones. Where compared with another copy, unresolved V genes explain less than half of these, and the others have no known cause. The DNA was the basis for D and trimming; V, J and clone size are from that table. The sample table holds more than 20,000 clones, of which roughly 85% were seen once. The ten largest clones represent around 2.8% of the sample.

Robust positive staining for Merkel cell polyomavirus Large T antigen was observed by immunohistochemistry in the tumors of all patients. Roughly twelve Merkel cell carcinoma patients with robust KLL-tetramer+ populations, above 0.04% of CD8+ T cells, in blood and/or cultured TIL were included. All patients were Caucasian, with a median age of roughly 65 years and a range of about 45 to 80 years. For patients with unknown primaries who presented with nodal disease, or in cases where primary tissue was insufficient, lymph node tumors were analyzed. Comment on this clone: This clone's antigen is unknown. The input lacks base qualities; no much larger clone sits a single base away.

The study at large found these results: A greater number of unique KLL-specific clonotypes in tumors (roughly 5-120 vs 0-3) was associated with a significant advantage in MCC-specific survival (P = 0.0051). Significantly improved MCC-specific survival was associated with a higher fraction of KLL-specific T cells within tumors (roughly 1.9-20% versus roughly 0-0.15%). Because only a single viral epitope was studied, T cells directed against other Merkel cell polyomavirus epitopes were not captured. KLL-specific TRB repertoires were found to be diverse and largely private, with only one public clonotype, shared by two patients, identified among hundreds of unique sequences. The small sample size of the study (n of about twelve patients) is a limitation.

The sequence links TRBV11-2 to TRBJ1-4; 8 nucleotides in the junction match TRBD1. This TCR came from a man in his fifties with Merkel cell carcinoma. The sample comprised lymph node tissue. The CDR3 in this case is CASSLGMRQGINEKLFF. The base sequence is TGTGCCAGCAGCTTAGGGATGCGACAGGGGATTAATGAAAAACTGTTTTTT.